The next 2 T cell receptor beta chains were all read from a single sample in a study of blood T cell repertoires in COVID-19 (dated by TCRdb to the early 2020s). The library relied on the immunoSEQ multiplex PCR assay. TCRdb retrieved this table from immuneACCESS and kept in-frame rearrangements only. Not all clones are present; in checked studies, unresolved V genes account for under half, and no reason is known for the remainder. The sample table shows 75,000 to 100,000 clones, and around nine tenths are seen once. The top ten constitute 5.4% of the sample. Material: peripheral blood. All receptors come from a man aged 55 to 70 with acute or convalescent COVID-19.

The chain combines TRBV6-2 or TRBV6-3 with TRBJ1-3; 7 bases are shared with TRBD1. The CDR3 length is 15 residues. Germline V gene data show CDR1 as MNHEY and CDR2 as SVGEGT. J lost 2 bases, V lost 6 bases, and 7 bases had no gene match. For the CDR3, the DNA is TGTGCCAGCAGCCAGACGACAGGGCCTGGAAACACCATATATTTT. Protein sequence: CASSQTTGPGNTIYF.

This clone was seen just once. The chain employs TRBV28 and TRBJ1-1; no clear D. Germline V gene lookup returns CDR1 MDHEN and CDR2 SYDVKM. The CDR3 consists of 13 residues. The ends were cut back, 8 bases at V and 0 bases at J, with 10 bases in the middle. The CDR3 DNA follows: TGTGCCAGCGGCTTGGGCATGAACACTGAAGCTTTCTTT. As protein: CASGLGMNTEAFF. Full variable domain (rest looked up from reference TRBV28 and TRBJ1-1): DVKVTQSSRYLVKRTGEKVFLECVQDMDHENMFWYRQDPGLGLRLIYFSYDVKMKEKGDIPEGYSVSREKKERFSLILESASTNQTSMYLCASGLGMNTEAFFGQGTRLTVV.